The 17 T cell receptor beta chains below come from one sample, sequenced in a study of identifying expanded T cells in peripheral blood. Repertoires were generated with immunoSEQ multiplex PCR, while TCRdb's copy carries only in-frame clones and drops some. The sample contains some 80,000 clones, about 90% of which appear only once. Sequenced input: blood. The receptors were gathered from a person between 18 and 69 years old in good health.

The chain employs TRBV7-9 and TRBJ2-3; the match to TRBD1 covers 9 bases. The CDR3 is 16 residues long. Germline V lookup: CDR1 SEHNR, CDR2 FQNEAQ (reference sequence). V was pared by 5 bases and J by 1 base, with 7 bases of the junction left unmatched. As DNA, the CDR3 is TGTGCCAGCAGCCTCACGACAGGGGGAGGCACAGATACGCAGTATTTT. This encodes CASSLTTGGGTDTQYF.

The CDR3 reads CSVEGGDGKLFF. CDR3 nucleotides: TGCAGCGTTGAGGGGGGGGACGGGAAACTGTTTTTT. This chain joins TRBV29-1 and TRBJ1-4; possible D gene TRBD1, 5 bases. CDR3 length: 12 amino acids. Deletions cut 3 bases from V and 11 bases from J, with 13 bases between. Germline lookup yields CDR1 SQVTM and CDR2 ANQGSEA.

This clone was found a few times. This rearrangement joins TRBV2 to TRBJ2-1, with 9 bases matching TRBD1. Trimming at V came to 6 bases and at J to 5 bases, leaving 2 bases not matched to a gene. In germline, CDR1 is SNHLY, CDR2 FYNNEI. This CDR3 is built from 13 residues. CDR3 DNA sequence: TGTGCCAGCAGGGGGACAGGGAACAATGAGCAGTTCTTC. It translates to CASRGTGNNEQFF.

The chain links TRBV29-1 to TRBJ2-2; perhaps TRBD2 as D (5 bases). The CDR3 loop spans 16 amino acids. Trimming stripped 0 bases from V and 4 bases from J, with 15 bases between. The V gene's germline CDR1 is SQVTM and CDR2 ANQGSEA. CDR3 DNA: TGCAGCGTTGAAGATCGGAGGTACCCATTCACCGGGGAGCTGTTTTTT. Translated: CSVEDRRYPFTGELFF.

The chain has TRBV18 and TRBJ1-6, with a possible D match to TRBD1 (5 bases). The germline gives CDR1 KGHSH, CDR2 LQKENI. This CDR3 spans 15 amino acids. V was shortened by 0 bases and J by 11 bases, with 14 bases between the two germline ends. In nucleotides, the CDR3 is TGTGCCAGCTCACCACCGGAAGGGACGAGGGCACCCCTCCACTTT. It encodes CASSPPEGTRAPLHF.

The V gene is TRBV7-3, the J gene TRBJ1-1, with D unclear. The germline gives CDR1 SGHTA, CDR2 FQGTGA. Trimming cost V 5 bases and J 1 base, with 23 bases left between them. The CDR3 totals 18 residues. The CDR3 sequence: CASSLRSIVGIQNTEAFF. CDR3 bases: TGTGCCAGCAGCCTGCGCTCGATTGTCGGGATACAGAACACTGAAGCTTTCTTT.

The chain is built from TRBV28 and TRBJ2-7, with 9 bases matching TRBD1. Germline loops: CDR1 MDHEN, CDR2 SYDVKM. V shed 6 bases and J 8 bases; nucleotides not matched to a gene: 5. This CDR3 is built from 12 residues. The CDR3 nucleotides are TGTGCCAGCAGCAGGACAGGGGAGAAGCAGTACTTC. It codes for CASSRTGEKQYF.

The J gene is TRBJ1-5, the V gene TRBV5-5, with TRBD1 matching 9 bases. CDR1 and CDR2 from the germline V gene are SGHKS and YYEKEE (reference sequence). This CDR3 has 16 residues. J was trimmed by 10 bases and V by 0 bases; bases with no gene match: 11. CDR3 nucleotides: TGTGCCAGCAGCTTGGGATCCGGGACAGGGTTGGTTCCCCAGCATTTT. Protein product: CASSLGSGTGLVPQHF.

V gene TRBV19 combines with J gene TRBJ2-5; a weak D match, TRBD2 (5 bases). The CDR3 is 14 amino acids. CDR1 and CDR2 from the germline V gene are LNHDA and SQIVND (reference sequence). V was cut by 4 bases and J by 5 bases, with 14 bases left in between. CDR3 sequence (DNA): TGTGCCAGTAGTACAGGACTGGGCTATGAGACCCAGTACTTC. Translated, it gives CASSTGLGYETQYF.

The chain uses TRBV18 and TRBJ1-1; D not certain. V lost 3 bases and J lost 3, with 8 bases in between. Germline V gives CDR1 KGHSH, CDR2 LQKENI. There are 13 residues in the CDR3. CDR3: CASSPGQYTEAFF. The CDR3 nucleotides read TGTGCCAGCTCACCGGGCCAGTACACTGAAGCTTTCTTT.

The CDR3 bases are TGTGCCAGCAGTGGCGGACAGGCCAGGGGTTCACCCCTCCACTTT. Encoded protein: CASSGGQARGSPLHF. The chain has TRBV6-5 and TRBJ1-6, with 7 bases matching TRBD1. The CDR3 has 15 residues. The germline CDR1 and CDR2 sequences are MNHEY and SVGAGI. V lost 5 bases, J lost 9 bases, and 10 bases stayed unmatched.

This chain joins TRBV6-5 and TRBJ2-7; 9 bases map to TRBD1. The V segment lost 3 bases and the J segment 2 bases; nucleotides outside the gene matches: 8. The CDR3 loop spans 16 amino acids. Per germline, CDR1 MNHEY and CDR2 SVGAGI. The CDR3 region is CASSYGTGYEAYEQYF. CDR3 in DNA: TGTGCCAGCAGTTATGGGACAGGGTACGAAGCCTACGAGCAGTACTTC.

This chain links TRBV5-6 with TRBJ1-1, with D unresolved. The germline V gene encodes CDR1 SGHDT and CDR2 YYEEEE. This CDR3 comprises 12 residues. Trimming cost V 1 base and J 6 bases, with 7 bases left between them. Written as DNA, the CDR3 is TGTGCCAGCAGCTTGTCGGCAGCTGAAGCTTTCTTT. It is translated as CASSLSAAEAFF.

The sample holds a few counts of this clone. V gene TRBV12-5 combines with J gene TRBJ2-6; 8 nucleotides match TRBD1. Trimming cost V 2 bases and J 1 base; bases outside gene matches: 7. This CDR3 spans 18 amino acids. The germline gives CDR1 LGHNT, CDR2 FRNRAP. This CDR3 is CASGLRTGLESGANVLTF. The CDR3 coding sequence is TGTGCTAGTGGTTTGCGGACAGGGCTGGAGTCTGGGGCCAACGTCCTGACTTTC.

In its sample, this clone was seen once. This rearrangement joins TRBV10-2 to TRBJ1-5; a possible D gene is TRBD1 (5 bases). V gave up 3 bases and J gave up 7 bases, with 16 bases separating them. CDR1 is WSHSY, CDR2 SAAADI, per germline. The CDR3 extends over 15 amino acids. CDR3 in DNA: TGCGCCAGCAGTGATTGGGACCGTTTTAAGCAGCCCCAGCATTTT. It codes for CASSDWDRFKQPQHF.

The chain joins TRBV6-1 to TRBJ1-5; possibly TRBD1 for D (5 bases). CDR1 is MNHNS, CDR2 SASEGT, per germline. CDR3 length: 13 amino acids. The V and J ends lost 7 bases and 7 bases respectively, with 14 bases between them. The CDR3 loop is CASTVDISQPQHF. The CDR3 coding sequence is TGTGCCAGCACCGTGGACATCTCCCAGCCCCAGCATTTT.

This chain links TRBV19 with TRBJ2-2; D may be TRBD2 (6 bases). The V gene's germline CDR1 is LNHDA and CDR2 SQIVND (reference sequence). The CDR3 is made up of 14 amino acids. The V end was cut by 2 bases, the J end by 6 bases, with 10 bases between. The CDR3, as DNA: TGTGCCAGTAGTATAACGGGAGTCGCCGGGGAGCTGTTTTTT. As protein: CASSITGVAGELFF.